These T cell receptor beta chains were read from a single sample in a study of T cells in Graves' hyperthyroidism and ophthalmopathy. TCRdb reprocessed the multiplex PCR reads via MiXCR and lists one record per CDR3 protein. The sample lists 600,000 to 900,000 distinct CDR3 sequences, about a sixth seen once, with around 7.7% in the top ten. The sequenced sample consisted of blood. The receptors derive from a man aged 18 to 29 with Graves' hyperthyroidism. CDR3s include the opening cysteine and the closing phenylalanine or tryptophan. A D gene is named only where the DNA matches it firmly. Clone size is not always given. Where it is, it says once, few, many or a class for expanded clones.

d_call: NA; v_call: TRBV6-1; j_call: TRBJ2-5; clone_size: few; cdr3_aa: CASSKTQETQYF; cdr3_nt: TGTGCCAGCAGTAAAACACAAGAGACCCAGTACTTC
d_call: NA; v_call: TRBV30; j_call: TRBJ1-2; clone_size: few; cdr3_aa: CAWFNYCYTF; cdr3_nt: TGTGCCTGGTTTAACTATTGCTACACCTTC
d_call: NA; v_call: TRBV28; j_call: TRBJ2-7; clone_size: many; cdr3_aa: CASSSRLTYEQYF; cdr3_nt: TGTGCCAGCAGTTCCCGGCTAACCTACGAGCAGTACTTC
d_call: TRBD1; v_call: TRBV2; j_call: TRBJ2-7; clone_size: few; cdr3_aa: CASSSPDRGDTYEQYF; cdr3_nt: TGTGCCAGCAGCAGCCCCGACAGGGGCGACACCTACGAGCAGTACTTC
d_call: TRBD1; v_call: TRBV28; j_call: TRBJ2-5; clone_size: many; cdr3_aa: CASRSLGTEQETQYF; cdr3_nt: TGTGCCAGCAGAAGCCTGGGGACAGAACAAGAGACCCAGTACTTC
d_call: NA; v_call: TRBV5-6; j_call: TRBJ1-4; clone_size: few; cdr3_aa: CASSWTPTGGSNEKLFF; cdr3_nt: TGTGCCAGCAGCTGGACACCGACGGGAGGTTCCAATGAAAAACTGTTTTTT
d_call: NA; v_call: TRBV2; j_call: TRBJ1-5; clone_size: few; cdr3_aa: CASSWRGPANWPQHF; cdr3_nt: TGTGCCAGCAGTTGGCGGGGGCCGGCCAATTGGCCCCAGCATTTT
d_call: NA; v_call: TRBV18; j_call: TRBJ1-1; clone_size: NA; cdr3_aa: CASSGTGPNTEAFF; cdr3_nt: TGTGCCAGCTCGGGAACAGGGCCCAACACTGAAGCTTTCTTT
d_call: TRBD2; v_call: TRBV27; j_call: TRBJ2-7; clone_size: NA; cdr3_aa: CASSYTSGIYDEQYF; cdr3_nt: TGTGCCAGCAGTTACACTAGCGGGATTTATGACGAGCAGTACTTC
d_call: NA; v_call: TRBV27; j_call: TRBJ2-1; clone_size: many; cdr3_aa: CASSFGGVRNEQFF; cdr3_nt: TGTGCCAGCAGTTTTGGGGGAGTCCGCAATGAGCAGTTCTTC
d_call: TRBD2; v_call: TRBV12-3/TRBV12-4; j_call: TRBJ2-5; clone_size: few; cdr3_aa: CASSSDGTSGRVGETQYF; cdr3_nt: TGTGCCAGCAGTAGTGACGGGACTAGCGGGAGGGTGGGAGAGACCCAGTACTTC
d_call: TRBD1; v_call: TRBV6-1; j_call: TRBJ1-5; clone_size: few; cdr3_aa: CASTFWTGASNQPQHF; cdr3_nt: TGTGCCAGCACCTTTTGGACAGGAGCTAGCAATCAGCCCCAGCATTTT
d_call: NA; v_call: TRBV3-1; j_call: TRBJ2-3; clone_size: many; cdr3_aa: CASSTRSREYPDTQYF; cdr3_nt: TGTGCCAGCAGCACCCGCTCGCGGGAATATCCAGATACGCAGTATTTT
d_call: NA; v_call: TRBV5-1; j_call: TRBJ2-3; clone_size: many; cdr3_aa: CASRSGPTDTQYF; cdr3_nt: TGCGCCAGCAGATCCGGGCCCACAGATACGCAGTATTTT
d_call: TRBD1; v_call: TRBV7-9; j_call: TRBJ1-2; clone_size: NA; cdr3_aa: CASSPEHRGLGYTF; cdr3_nt: TGTGCCAGCAGCCCAGAACACAGGGGGCTTGGCTACACCTTC
d_call: NA; v_call: TRBV19; j_call: TRBJ1-5; clone_size: NA; cdr3_aa: CASSSWGNQPQHF; cdr3_nt: TGTGCCAGTAGTAGTTGGGGCAATCAGCCCCAGCATTTT
d_call: NA; v_call: TRBV2; j_call: TRBJ2-7; clone_size: many; cdr3_aa: CASSEGARYEQYF; cdr3_nt: TGTGCCAGCAGTGAAGGGGCCCGCTACGAGCAGTACTTC
d_call: NA; v_call: TRBV2; j_call: TRBJ2-7; clone_size: many; cdr3_aa: CASRKATYEQYF; cdr3_nt: TGTGCCAGCAGAAAGGCAACCTACGAGCAGTACTTC
d_call: NA; v_call: TRBV5-1; j_call: TRBJ2-7; clone_size: few; cdr3_aa: CASSLKQPYEQYF; cdr3_nt: TGCGCCAGCAGCTTGAAACAGCCCTACGAGCAGTACTTC
d_call: NA; v_call: TRBV7-9; j_call: TRBJ2-1; clone_size: NA; cdr3_aa: CASSRLYEQFF; cdr3_nt: TGTGCCAGCAGCCGCTTATACGAGCAGTTCTTC
d_call: NA; v_call: TRBV3-1; j_call: TRBJ1-4; clone_size: NA; cdr3_aa: CASSPPGLNNEKLFF; cdr3_nt: TGTGCCAGCAGCCCACCGGGACTTAATAATGAAAAACTGTTTTTT
d_call: NA; v_call: TRBV6-2/TRBV6-3; j_call: TRBJ2-2; clone_size: NA; cdr3_aa: CASSQGRGLGTGELFF; cdr3_nt: TGTGCCAGCAGCCAAGGACGGGGGCTAGGCACCGGGGAGCTGTTTTTT
d_call: NA; v_call: TRBV5-1; j_call: TRBJ1-1; clone_size: NA; cdr3_aa: CASSRGPAGTNTEAFF; cdr3_nt: TGCGCCAGCAGCCGGGGGCCCGCCGGTACGAACACTGAAGCTTTCTTT
d_call: TRBD1; v_call: TRBV19; j_call: TRBJ2-7; clone_size: many; cdr3_aa: CASSIGTGGSYEQYF; cdr3_nt: TGTGCCAGCAGTATTGGGACAGGGGGCTCCTACGAGCAGTACTTC
d_call: NA; v_call: TRBV18; j_call: TRBJ1-2; clone_size: NA; cdr3_aa: CASSQPGQPNYGYTF; cdr3_nt: TGTGCCAGCTCTCAACCGGGACAACCTAACTATGGCTACACCTTC
d_call: NA; v_call: TRBV6-9; j_call: TRBJ2-1; clone_size: few; cdr3_aa: CASSYRRRPGSYNEQFF; cdr3_nt: TGTGCCAGCAGTTACAGGCGGAGACCGGGCTCCTACAATGAGCAGTTCTTC
d_call: TRBD2; v_call: TRBV7-3; j_call: TRBJ2-3; clone_size: few; cdr3_aa: CASSPHGLAGGPDTQYF; cdr3_nt: TGTGCCAGCAGCCCCCATGGACTAGCGGGAGGTCCAGATACGCAGTATTTT
d_call: NA; v_call: TRBV19; j_call: TRBJ2-7; clone_size: NA; cdr3_aa: CASSIEGSYEQYF; cdr3_nt: TGTGCCAGTAGTATAGAGGGGTCCTACGAGCAGTACTTC
d_call: NA; v_call: TRBV5-1; j_call: TRBJ1-2; clone_size: few; cdr3_aa: CASSSGTVTNYGYTF; cdr3_nt: TGCGCCAGCAGCTCTGGGACGGTAACTAACTATGGCTACACCTTC
d_call: NA; v_call: TRBV5-5; j_call: TRBJ2-6; clone_size: NA; cdr3_aa: CASTVVSGANVLTF; cdr3_nt: TGTGCCAGTACTGTGGTCTCTGGGGCCAACGTCCTGACTTTC
d_call: NA; v_call: TRBV7-8; j_call: TRBJ1-1; clone_size: NA; cdr3_aa: CASSLAGFLTEAFF; cdr3_nt: TGTGCCAGCAGCTTAGCGGGATTTCTCACTGAAGCTTTCTTT
d_call: NA; v_call: TRBV28; j_call: TRBJ2-3; clone_size: many; cdr3_aa: CASSLGLGSGDTQYF; cdr3_nt: TGTGCCAGCTCTTTGGGCTTAGGGAGTGGGGATACGCAGTATTTT
d_call: TRBD1; v_call: TRBV4-1; j_call: TRBJ2-7; clone_size: NA; cdr3_aa: CASSTGQAPYEQYF; cdr3_nt: TGCGCCAGCAGCACGGGACAGGCCCCCTACGAGCAGTACTTC
d_call: TRBD1; v_call: TRBV4-1; j_call: TRBJ2-6; clone_size: few; cdr3_aa: CASSRTGSGANVLTF; cdr3_nt: TGCGCCAGCAGCCGGACAGGGTCTGGGGCCAACGTCCTGACTTTC